The clone carrying this T cell receptor (beta chain) was counted only a few times. Its antigen is not identified. The PCR used 60 Vbeta and 13 Jbeta primers. Study processing details: Around 80 million unique TCR beta chains, around 11 million of them shared, were counted by a later analysis. The table came from immunoSEQ multiplex PCR; TCRdb's copy has only in-frame clones and leaves some out. For V, J and clone size, that table is used; D and trimming come from the DNA. Among some 150,000 clones, more than 8% were seen once, and the ten largest hold approximately 1.9%. This entry belongs to a study of cytomegalovirus exposure and HLA in healthy donors. Broader study findings: Associated with cytomegalovirus, according to the listing, were 150 to 200 TCR beta chains. An observed cluster of highly shared sequence variants was recorded as a likely sequencing artifact.

The sequenced material came from PBMCs. The clonotype was recovered from a man in his fifties in good health and CMV-seronegative.

The CDR3 sequence: CASSESVRVVNYGYTF. CDR3 in DNA: TGTGCCAGCAGTGAATCTGTCAGGGTGGTAAACTATGGCTACACCTTC. This sequence joins TRBV6-1 and TRBJ1-2; a weak D match, TRBD1 (5 bases). The CDR3 spans 16 residues. Germline lookup yields CDR1 MNHNS and CDR2 SASEGT. Trimming shortened V by 2 bases and J by 2 bases, and 15 bases separated the two germline ends.